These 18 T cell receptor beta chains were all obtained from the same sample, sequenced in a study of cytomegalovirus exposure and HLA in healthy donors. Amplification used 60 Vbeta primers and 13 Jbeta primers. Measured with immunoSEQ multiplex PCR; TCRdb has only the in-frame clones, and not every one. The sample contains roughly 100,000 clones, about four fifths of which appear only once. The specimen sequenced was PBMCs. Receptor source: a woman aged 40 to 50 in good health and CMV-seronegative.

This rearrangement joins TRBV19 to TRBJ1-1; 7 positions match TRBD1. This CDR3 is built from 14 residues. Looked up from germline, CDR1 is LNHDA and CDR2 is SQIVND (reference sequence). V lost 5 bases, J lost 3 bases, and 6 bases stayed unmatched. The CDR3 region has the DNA TGTGCCAGTAGTTGGGGGACAGTGTACACTGAAGCTTTCTTT. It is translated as CASSWGTVYTEAFF.

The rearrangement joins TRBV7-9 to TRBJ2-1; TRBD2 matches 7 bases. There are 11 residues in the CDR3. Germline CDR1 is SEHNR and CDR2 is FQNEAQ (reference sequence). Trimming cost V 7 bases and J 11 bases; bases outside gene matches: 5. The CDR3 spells CASTPGTKQFF. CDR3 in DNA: TGTGCCAGCACTCCCGGGACTAAGCAGTTCTTC.

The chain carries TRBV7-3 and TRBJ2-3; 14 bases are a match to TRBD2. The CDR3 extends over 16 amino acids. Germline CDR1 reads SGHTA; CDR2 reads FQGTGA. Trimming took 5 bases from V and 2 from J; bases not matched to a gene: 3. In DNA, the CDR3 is TGTGCCAGCAGCCTGGGACTAGCGGGGGACACAGATACGCAGTATTTT. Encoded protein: CASSLGLAGDTDTQYF.

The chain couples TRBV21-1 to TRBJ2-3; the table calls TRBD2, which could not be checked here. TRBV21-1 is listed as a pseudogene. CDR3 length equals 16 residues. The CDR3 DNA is TGTGCCAGCAATTCCTCGGGGGATGAATGCACAGATACGCAGTATTTT. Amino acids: CASNSSGDECTDTQYF.

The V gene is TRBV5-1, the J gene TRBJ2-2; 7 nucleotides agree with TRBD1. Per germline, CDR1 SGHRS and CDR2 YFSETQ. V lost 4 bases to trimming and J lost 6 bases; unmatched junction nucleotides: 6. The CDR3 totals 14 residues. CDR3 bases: TGCGCCAGCAGCGAAAGGGGGCACTCCGGGGAGCTGTTTTTT. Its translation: CASSERGHSGELFF.

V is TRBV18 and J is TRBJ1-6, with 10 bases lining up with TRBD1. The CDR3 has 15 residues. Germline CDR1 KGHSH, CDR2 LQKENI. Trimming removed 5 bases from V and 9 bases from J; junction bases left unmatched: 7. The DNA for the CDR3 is TGTGCCAGCTCATTAGACAGGGGGCTGGTTTCACCCCTCCACTTT. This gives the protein CASSLDRGLVSPLHF.

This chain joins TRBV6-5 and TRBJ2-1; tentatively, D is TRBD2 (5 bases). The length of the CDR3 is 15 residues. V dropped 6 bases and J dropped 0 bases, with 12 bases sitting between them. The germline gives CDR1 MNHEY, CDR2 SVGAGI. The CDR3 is CASSSGVRSYNEQFF. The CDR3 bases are TGTGCCAGCAGCTCCGGGGTTCGCTCCTACAATGAGCAGTTCTTC.

The CDR3 protein is CASSYSPGTDTQYF. The CDR3 nucleotides are TGTGCCAGCAGCTACTCCCCAGGGACAGATACGCAGTATTTT. V and J are TRBV7-9 and TRBJ2-3, with D perhaps matching TRBD1 (5 bases). This CDR3 has 14 residues. The V end lost 4 bases, the J end lost 3 bases, and 11 bases lay between the germline ends. Germline values: CDR1 SEHNR, CDR2 FQNEAQ (reference sequence). Combining the CDR3 with reference TRBV7-9 and TRBJ2-3 gives the whole variable domain DTGVSQNPRHKITKRGQNVTFRCDPISEHNRLYWYRQTLGQGPEFLTYFQNEAQLEKSRLLSDRFSAERPKGSFSTLEIQRTEQGDSAMYLCASSYSPGTDTQYFGPGTRLTVL.

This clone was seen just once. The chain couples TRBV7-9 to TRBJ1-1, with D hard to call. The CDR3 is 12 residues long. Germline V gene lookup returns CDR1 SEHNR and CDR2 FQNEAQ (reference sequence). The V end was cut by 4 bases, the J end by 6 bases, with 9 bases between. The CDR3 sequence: CASSSASAEAFF. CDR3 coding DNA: TGTGCCAGCAGCTCAGCATCGGCTGAAGCTTTCTTT.

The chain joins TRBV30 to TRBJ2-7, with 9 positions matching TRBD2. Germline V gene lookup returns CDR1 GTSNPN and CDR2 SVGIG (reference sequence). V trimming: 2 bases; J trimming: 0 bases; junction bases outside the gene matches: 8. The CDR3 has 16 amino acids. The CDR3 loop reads CAWSLPSGVISYEQYF. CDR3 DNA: TGTGCCTGGAGTCTGCCTAGCGGGGTAATCTCCTACGAGCAGTACTTC.

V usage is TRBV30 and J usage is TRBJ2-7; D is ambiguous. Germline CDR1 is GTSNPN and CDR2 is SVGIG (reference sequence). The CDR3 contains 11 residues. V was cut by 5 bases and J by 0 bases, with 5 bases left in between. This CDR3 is CAWGPSYEQYF. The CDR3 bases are TGTGCCTGGGGGCCCTCCTACGAGCAGTACTTC.

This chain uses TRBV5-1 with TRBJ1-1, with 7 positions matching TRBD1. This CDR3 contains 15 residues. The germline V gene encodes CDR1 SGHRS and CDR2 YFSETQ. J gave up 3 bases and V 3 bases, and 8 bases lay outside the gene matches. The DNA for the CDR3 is TGCGCCAGCAGCTCGACAGGGCTTGGGTACACTGAAGCTTTCTTT. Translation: CASSSTGLGYTEAFF.

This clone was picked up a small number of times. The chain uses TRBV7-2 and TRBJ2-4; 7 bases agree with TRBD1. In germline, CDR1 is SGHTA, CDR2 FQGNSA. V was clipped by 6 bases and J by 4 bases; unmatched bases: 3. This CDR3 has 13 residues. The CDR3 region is CASSTDRKNIQYF. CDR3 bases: TGTGCCAGCAGTACGGACAGGAAAAACATTCAGTACTTC.

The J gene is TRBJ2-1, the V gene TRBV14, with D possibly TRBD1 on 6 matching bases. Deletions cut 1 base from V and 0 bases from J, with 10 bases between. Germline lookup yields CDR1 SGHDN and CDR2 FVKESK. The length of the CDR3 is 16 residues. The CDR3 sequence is CASSQGGGGSYNEQFF. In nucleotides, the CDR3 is TGTGCCAGCAGCCAAGGTGGGGGCGGCTCCTACAATGAGCAGTTCTTC.

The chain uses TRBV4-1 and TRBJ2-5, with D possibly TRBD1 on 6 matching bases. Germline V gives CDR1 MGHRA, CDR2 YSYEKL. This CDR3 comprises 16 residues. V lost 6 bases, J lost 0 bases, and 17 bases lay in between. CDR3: CASRARVGTHQETQYF. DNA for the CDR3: TGCGCCAGCAGGGCCAGGGTGGGGACACACCAAGAGACCCAGTACTTC.

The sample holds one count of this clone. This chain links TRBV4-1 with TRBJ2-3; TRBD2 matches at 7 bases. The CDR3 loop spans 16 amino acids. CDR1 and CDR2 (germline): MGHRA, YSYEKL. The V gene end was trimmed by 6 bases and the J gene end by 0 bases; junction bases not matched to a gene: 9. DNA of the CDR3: TGCGCCAGCAGAAAAAGCGGGATTCCTAGCACAGATACGCAGTATTTT. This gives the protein CASRKSGIPSTDTQYF.

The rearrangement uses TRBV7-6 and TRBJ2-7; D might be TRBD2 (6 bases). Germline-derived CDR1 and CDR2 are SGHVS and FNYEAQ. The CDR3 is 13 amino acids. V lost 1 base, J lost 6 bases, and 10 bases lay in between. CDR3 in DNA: TGTGCCAGCAGCTTAGGCGGAGGGACCGAGCAGTACTTC. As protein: CASSLGGGTEQYF.

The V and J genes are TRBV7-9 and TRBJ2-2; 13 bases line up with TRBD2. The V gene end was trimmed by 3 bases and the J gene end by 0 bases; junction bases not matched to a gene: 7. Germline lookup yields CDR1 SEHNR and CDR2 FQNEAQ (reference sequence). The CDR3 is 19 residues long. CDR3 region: CASSLSLAGGPANTGELFF. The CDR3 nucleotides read TGTGCCAGCAGCTTGTCACTAGCGGGGGGGCCCGCGAACACCGGGGAGCTGTTTTTT.